This T cell receptor (beta chain) was obtained from a study of shared clonotypes between healthy human individuals. Across the whole study: The composition of the donors was a couple of women and a few men aged 18 to 49.

Germline trimming cut 5 bases from V and 5 bases from J; bases unmatched to any gene: 13. Per germline, CDR1 SGHVS and CDR2 FQNEAQ. This CDR3 spans 16 amino acids. Measured with immunoSEQ multiplex PCR; TCRdb has only the in-frame clones, and not every one. The sample lists about 2.2 million clones, 85% to 95% occurring once. Naive CD8 cells were CD45RO-negative, positively selected for CCR7, excluding terminally differentiated effector memory CD45RA+ cells. The receptor comes from a man younger than 35 in good health. Some clones in this sample may be carry-over from other donors' samples. Material for sequencing was naive CD8+ T cells from PBMCs. The chain joins TRBV7-8 to TRBJ2-7, with 9 bases lining up with TRBD2. The CDR3 DNA reads as TGTGCCAGCAGCCCGCTAGCGGGACCTTCGGGGGACGAGCAGTACTTC. Protein sequence: CASSPLAGPSGDEQYF.